This TCR beta chain was sequenced in a study of blood T cell repertoires in COVID-19. Germline assignment: CDR1 SGHDT and CDR2 YYEEEE. The CDR3 extends over 17 amino acids. V was clipped by 6 bases and J by 5 bases; unmatched bases: 11. This clone was detected a few times. The assay was immunoSEQ multiplex PCR, and TCRdb's table has in-frame clones only and misses some. The table records 200,000 to 300,000 clones, approximately 84% of them present only once. The material sequenced was peripheral blood. The receptor was derived from a man in his fifties with acute or convalescent COVID-19. J is TRBJ2-3 and V is TRBV5-6; 14 bases match TRBD2. The CDR3 loop is CASTALGLAGGGDTQYF. The CDR3 region has the DNA TGTGCCAGCACAGCTCTCGGACTAGCGGGGGGAGGAGATACGCAGTATTTT.